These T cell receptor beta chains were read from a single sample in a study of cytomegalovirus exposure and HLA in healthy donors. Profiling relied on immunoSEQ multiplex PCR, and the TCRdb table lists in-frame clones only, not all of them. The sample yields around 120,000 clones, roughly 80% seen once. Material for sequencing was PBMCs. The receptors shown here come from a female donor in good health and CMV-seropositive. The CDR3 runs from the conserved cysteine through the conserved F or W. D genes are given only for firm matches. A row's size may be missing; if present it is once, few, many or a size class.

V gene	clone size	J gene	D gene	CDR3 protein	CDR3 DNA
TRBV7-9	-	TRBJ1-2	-	CASSSWEVPYTF	TGTGCCAGCAGCTCCTGGGAGGTACCGTACACCTTC
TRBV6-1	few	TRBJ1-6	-	CASREPSSYNSPLHF	TGTGCCAGCAGGGAACCTAGCTCCTATAATTCACCCCTCCACTTT
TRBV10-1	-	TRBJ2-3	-	CASSRGGSSTDTQYF	TGCGCCAGCAGTCGCGGAGGGAGTAGCACAGATACGCAGTATTTT
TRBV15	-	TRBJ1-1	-	CATSRDQGGTEAFF	TGTGCCACCAGCAGAGATCAGGGTGGCACTGAAGCTTTCTTT
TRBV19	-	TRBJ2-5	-	CASSPQGDWYQETQYF	TGTGCCAGTAGTCCACAGGGCGATTGGTACCAAGAGACCCAGTACTTC
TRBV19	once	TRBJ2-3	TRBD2	CASSVRGGQADTQYF	TGTGCCAGTAGTGTGCGGGGGGGCCAAGCAGATACGCAGTATTTT
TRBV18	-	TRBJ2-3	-	CASSPPAQLGTDTQYF	TGTGCCAGCTCACCACCGGCGCAGCTAGGCACAGATACGCAGTATTTT
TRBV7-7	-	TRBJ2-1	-	CASSSAGSSEQFF	TGTGCTAGCAGCTCCGCCGGGTCTAGTGAGCAGTTCTTC
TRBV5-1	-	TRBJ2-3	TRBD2	CASSLASGSTDTQYF	TGCGCCAGCAGCTTGGCTAGCGGAAGCACAGATACGCAGTATTTT
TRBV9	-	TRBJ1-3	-	CASSVLSGYSGNTIYF	TGTGCCAGCAGCGTACTTTCAGGCTATTCTGGAAACACCATATATTTT
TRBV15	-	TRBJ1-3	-	CATSRDSKDRNTIYF	TGTGCCACCAGCAGAGATAGCAAGGATCGGAACACCATATATTTT
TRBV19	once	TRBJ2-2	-	CASSPGAGGELFF	TGTGCCAGTAGTCCCGGAGCGGGCGGGGAGCTGTTTTTT
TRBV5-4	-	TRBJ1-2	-	CASSLPGELYGYTF	TGTGCCAGCAGCTTGCCAGGGGAGCTCTATGGCTACACCTTC
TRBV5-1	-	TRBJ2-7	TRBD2	CASSPGLAVGEQYF	TGCGCCAGCAGCCCCGGACTAGCGGTGGGCGAGCAGTACTTC
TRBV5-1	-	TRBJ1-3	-	CASRFEGAGNTIYF	TGCGCCAGCAGGTTCGAGGGAGCTGGAAACACCATATATTTT
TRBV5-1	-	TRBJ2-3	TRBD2	CASSLGAGGFTDTQYF	TGCGCCAGCAGCTTGGGAGCGGGGGGGTTCACAGATACGCAGTATTTT
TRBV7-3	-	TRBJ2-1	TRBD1	CASSPRARGYDEQFF	TGTGCCAGCAGCCCTAGAGCCAGGGGGTACGATGAGCAGTTCTTC
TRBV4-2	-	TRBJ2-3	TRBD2	CASRGGLAGGQTDTQYF	TGTGCCAGCAGAGGAGGACTAGCGGGGGGGCAGACAGATACGCAGTATTTT
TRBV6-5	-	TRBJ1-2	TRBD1	CASSPGGSGYTF	TGTGCCAGCAGCCCAGGGGGCTCTGGCTACACCTTC
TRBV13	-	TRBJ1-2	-	CASSHSQGLYGYTF	TGTGCCAGCAGCCACTCCCAGGGCTTATATGGCTACACCTTC
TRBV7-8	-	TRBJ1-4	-	CASSPREGEKLFF	TGTGCCAGCAGCCCCCGGGAGGGCGAAAAACTGTTTTTT
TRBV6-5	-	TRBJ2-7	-	CASSYDGVSSYEQYF	TGTGCCAGCAGTTACGACGGGGTTAGCTCCTACGAGCAGTACTTC
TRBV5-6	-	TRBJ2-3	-	CASSLGAVDTQYF	TGTGCCAGCAGCTTGGGGGCAGTGGATACGCAGTATTTT
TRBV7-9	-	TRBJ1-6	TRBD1	CASSLLGTAGNSPLHF	TGTGCCAGCAGCCTACTCGGGACAGCCGGAAATTCACCCCTCCACTTT
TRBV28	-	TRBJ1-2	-	CASSLSGNYGYTF	TGTGCCAGCAGTTTAAGCGGGAACTATGGCTACACCTTC
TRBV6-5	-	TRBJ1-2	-	CASSLSTGPNYGYTF	TGTGCCAGCAGCCTTTCAACAGGGCCTAACTATGGCTACACCTTC
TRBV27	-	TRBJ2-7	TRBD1	CASSSDRLYEQYF	TGTGCCAGCAGTTCGGACAGGCTATACGAGCAGTACTTC
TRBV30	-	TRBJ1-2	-	CAWRQGFGYTF	TGTGCCTGGAGACAGGGATTTGGCTACACCTTC
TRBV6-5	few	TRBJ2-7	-	CASSLGLYEQYF	TGTGCCAGCAGTCTCGGACTCTACGAGCAGTACTTC
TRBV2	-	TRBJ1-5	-	CASDTVDGQPQHF	TGTGCCAGCGACACCGTCGACGGTCAGCCCCAGCATTTT
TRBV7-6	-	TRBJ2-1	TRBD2	CASSYLAGGHDEQFF	TGTGCCAGCAGCTATTTAGCGGGTGGGCACGATGAGCAGTTCTTC
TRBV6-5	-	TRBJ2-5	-	CASSCSSGIQETQYF	TGTGCCAGCAGTTGCTCGTCCGGGATTCAAGAGACCCAGTACTTC
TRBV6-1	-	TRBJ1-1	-	CASSQAPEAFF	TGTGCCAGCAGCCAGGCCCCTGAAGCTTTCTTT
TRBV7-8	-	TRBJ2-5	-	CASSLSAETQYF	TGTGCCAGCAGCTTATCCGCGGAGACCCAGTACTTC
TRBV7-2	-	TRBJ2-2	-	CASSLAAGSTNTGELFF	TGTGCCAGCAGCTTAGCGGCCGGGTCTACGAACACCGGGGAGCTGTTTTTT
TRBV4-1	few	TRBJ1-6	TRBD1	CASSQENRGSNSPLHF	TGCGCCAGCAGCCAAGAAAACAGGGGGTCCAATTCACCCCTCCACTTT
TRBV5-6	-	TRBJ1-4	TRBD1	CASSWGGTGGEKLFF	TGTGCCAGCAGCTGGGGCGGGACAGGGGGTGAAAAACTGTTTTTT
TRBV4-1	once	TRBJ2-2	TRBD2	CASSQGLAGFGELFF	TGCGCCAGCAGCCAGGGACTAGCGGGGTTTGGGGAGCTGTTTTTT
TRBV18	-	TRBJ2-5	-	CASSRDLQETQYF	TGTGCCAGCTCACGGGACTTACAAGAGACCCAGTACTTC
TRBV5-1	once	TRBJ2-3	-	CASSAELVRNTQYF	TGCGCCAGCAGCGCTGAACTGGTGCGGAATACGCAGTATTTT
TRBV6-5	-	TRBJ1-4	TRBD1	CASRGQGNEKLFF	TGTGCCAGCAGGGGACAGGGTAATGAAAAACTGTTTTTT
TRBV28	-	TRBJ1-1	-	CASSFAGWATEAFF	TGTGCCAGCAGTTTTGCGGGGTGGGCCACTGAAGCTTTCTTT
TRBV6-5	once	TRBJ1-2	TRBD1	CASSYSRQGLSGYTF	TGTGCCAGCAGTTACTCACGACAGGGCCTGTCTGGCTACACCTTC
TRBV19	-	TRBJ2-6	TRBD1	CASSFLWPGQSLSGANVLTF	TGTGCCAGTAGTTTTCTATGGCCGGGACAGTCCCTCTCTGGGGCCAACGTCCTGACTTTC
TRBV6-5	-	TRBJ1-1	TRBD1	CASSFQGARNTEAFF	TGTGCCAGCAGTTTTCAGGGGGCTCGGAACACTGAAGCTTTCTTT
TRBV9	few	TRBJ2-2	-	CASSPRETTGELFF	TGTGCCAGCTCCCCGAGGGAAACCACCGGGGAGCTGTTTTTT
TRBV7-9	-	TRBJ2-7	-	CASSPAYEQYF	TGTGCCAGCAGCCCTGCCTACGAGCAGTACTTC
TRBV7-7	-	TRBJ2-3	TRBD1	CASSLRQGNTDTQYF	TGTGCTAGCAGCTTGAGACAGGGGAACACAGATACGCAGTATTTT
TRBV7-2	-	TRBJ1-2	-	CASSVYRTSNYGYTF	TGTGCCAGCAGCGTATACAGGACGTCTAACTATGGCTACACCTTC
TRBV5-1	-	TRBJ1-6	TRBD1	CASSLGTGFSYNSPLHF	TGCGCCAGCAGCTTGGGGACAGGGTTTTCCTATAATTCACCCCTCCACTTT
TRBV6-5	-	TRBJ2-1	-	CASSYQGDNEQFF	TGTGCCAGCAGTTACCAGGGCGACAATGAGCAGTTCTTC
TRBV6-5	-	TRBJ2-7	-	CASSYSSQGVYYEQYF	TGTGCCAGCAGTTATTCTTCCCAGGGTGTCTATTACGAGCAGTACTTC
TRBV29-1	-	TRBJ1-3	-	CSVRTEGNTIYF	TGCAGCGTTCGGACTGAAGGAAACACCATATATTTT
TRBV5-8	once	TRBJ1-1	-	CASGVTRGTEAFF	TGTGCCAGCGGGGTTACCAGGGGAACTGAAGCTTTCTTT
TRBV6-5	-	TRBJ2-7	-	CASSSRGQSYEQYF	TGTGCCAGCAGTTCCCGAGGACAGTCCTACGAGCAGTACTTC